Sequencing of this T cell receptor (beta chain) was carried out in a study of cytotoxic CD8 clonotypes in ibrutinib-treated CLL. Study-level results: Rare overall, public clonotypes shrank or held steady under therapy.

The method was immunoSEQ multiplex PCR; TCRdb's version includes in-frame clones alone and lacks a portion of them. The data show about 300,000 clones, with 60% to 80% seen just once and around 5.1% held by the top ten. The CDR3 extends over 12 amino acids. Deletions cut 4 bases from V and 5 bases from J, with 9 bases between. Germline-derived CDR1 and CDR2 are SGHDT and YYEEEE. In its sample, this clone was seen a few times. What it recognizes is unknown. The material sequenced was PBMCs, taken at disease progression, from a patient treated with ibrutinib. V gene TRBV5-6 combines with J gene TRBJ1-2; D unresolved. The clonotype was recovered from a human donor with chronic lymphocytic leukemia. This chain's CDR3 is CASSRDHYGYTF. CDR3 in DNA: TGTGCCAGCAGCCGAGATCATTATGGCTACACCTTC.